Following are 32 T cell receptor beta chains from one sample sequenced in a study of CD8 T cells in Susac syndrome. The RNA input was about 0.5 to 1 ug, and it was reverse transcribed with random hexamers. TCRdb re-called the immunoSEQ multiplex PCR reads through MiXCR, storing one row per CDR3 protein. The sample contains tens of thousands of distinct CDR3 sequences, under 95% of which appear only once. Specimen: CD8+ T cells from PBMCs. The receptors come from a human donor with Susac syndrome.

The CDR3 DNA reads as TGTGCCAGCAGCCCCGAACTAGGCTCTGGAAACACCATATATTTT. It yields the protein CASSPELGSGNTIYF. The chain recombines TRBV7-2 with TRBJ1-3, with no clear D. CDR1 is SGHTA and CDR2 is FQGNSA in the germline V gene. The CDR3 sequence is 15 residues long. V gave up 5 bases and J gave up 0 bases, with 11 bases separating them.

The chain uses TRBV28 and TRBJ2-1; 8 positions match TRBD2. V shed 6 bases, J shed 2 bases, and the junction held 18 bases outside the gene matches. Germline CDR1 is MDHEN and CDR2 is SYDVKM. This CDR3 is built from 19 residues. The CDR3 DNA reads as TGTGCCAGCAGATGGGGATACTCTAGCGGGCCCAGGGCCTACAATGAGCAGTTCTTC. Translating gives CASRWGYSSGPRAYNEQFF.

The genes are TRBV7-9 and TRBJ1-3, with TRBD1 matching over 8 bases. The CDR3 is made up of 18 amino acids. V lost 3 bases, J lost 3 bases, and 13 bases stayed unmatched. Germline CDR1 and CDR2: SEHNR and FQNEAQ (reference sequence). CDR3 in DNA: TGTGCCAGCAGCTTGGATACAGGGGGTCTGGGCGGTGGAAACACCATATATTTT. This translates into CASSLDTGGLGGGNTIYF.

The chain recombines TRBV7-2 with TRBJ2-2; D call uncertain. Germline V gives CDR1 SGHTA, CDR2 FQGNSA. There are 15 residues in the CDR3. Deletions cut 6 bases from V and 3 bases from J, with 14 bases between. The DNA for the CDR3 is TGTGCCAGCAGGCAATACCCGGAATACACCGGGGAGCTGTTTTTT. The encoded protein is CASRQYPEYTGELFF. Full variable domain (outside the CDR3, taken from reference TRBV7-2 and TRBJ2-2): GAGVSQSPSNKVTEKGKDVELRCDPISGHTALYWYRQSLGQGLEFLIYFQGNSAPDKSGLPSDRFSAERTGGSVSTLTIQRTQQEDSAVYLCASRQYPEYTGELFFGEGSRLTVL.

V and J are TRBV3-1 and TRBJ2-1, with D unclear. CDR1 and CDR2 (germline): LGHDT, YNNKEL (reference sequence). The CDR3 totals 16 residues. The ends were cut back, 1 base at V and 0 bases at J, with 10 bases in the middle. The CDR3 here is CASSQVGGPSYNEQFF. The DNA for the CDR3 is TGTGCCAGCAGCCAAGTTGGCGGACCCTCCTACAATGAGCAGTTCTTC.

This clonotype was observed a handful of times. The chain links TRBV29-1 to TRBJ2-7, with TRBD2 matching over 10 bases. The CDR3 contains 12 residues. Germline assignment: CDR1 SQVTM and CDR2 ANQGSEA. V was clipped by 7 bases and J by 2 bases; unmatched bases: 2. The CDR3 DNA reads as TGCAGCGGACTAGCGGGTGCCTACGAGCAGTACTTC. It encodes CSGLAGAYEQYF.

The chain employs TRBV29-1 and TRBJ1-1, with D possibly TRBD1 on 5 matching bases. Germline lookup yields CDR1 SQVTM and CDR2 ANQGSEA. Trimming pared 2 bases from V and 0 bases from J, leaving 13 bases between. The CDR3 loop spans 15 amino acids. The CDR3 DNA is TGCAGCGTTGAATCCGACAGCCACATGAACACTGAAGCTTTCTTT. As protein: CSVESDSHMNTEAFF.

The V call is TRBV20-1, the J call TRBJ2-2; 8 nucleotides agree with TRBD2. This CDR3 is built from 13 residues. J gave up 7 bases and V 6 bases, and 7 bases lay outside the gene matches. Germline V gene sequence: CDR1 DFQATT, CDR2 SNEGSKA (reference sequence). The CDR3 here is CSASSGSLGELFF. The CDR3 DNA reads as TGCAGTGCCTCAAGCGGGAGTCTCGGGGAGCTGTTTTTT.

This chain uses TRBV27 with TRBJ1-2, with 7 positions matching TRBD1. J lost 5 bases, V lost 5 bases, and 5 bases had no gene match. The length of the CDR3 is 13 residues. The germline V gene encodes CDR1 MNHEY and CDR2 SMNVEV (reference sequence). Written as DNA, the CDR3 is TGTGCCAGCAGTCGGGGACAGCAGTATGGCTACACCTTC. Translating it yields CASSRGQQYGYTF.

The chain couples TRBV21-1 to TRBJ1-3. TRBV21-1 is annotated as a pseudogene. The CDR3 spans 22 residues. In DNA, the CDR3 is TGTGCCAGCAGCAAAGATTGCATTTACAGAGAGGGCCGGAGGAGGTCTGGAAACACCATATATTTT. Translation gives CASSKDCIYREGRRRSGNTIYF.

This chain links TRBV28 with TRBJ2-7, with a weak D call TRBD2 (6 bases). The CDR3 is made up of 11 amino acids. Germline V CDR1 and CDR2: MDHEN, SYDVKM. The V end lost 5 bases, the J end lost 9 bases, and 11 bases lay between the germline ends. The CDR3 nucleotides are TGTGCCAGCAGTAACGGGGGTGGGCAGTACTTC. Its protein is CASSNGGGQYF.

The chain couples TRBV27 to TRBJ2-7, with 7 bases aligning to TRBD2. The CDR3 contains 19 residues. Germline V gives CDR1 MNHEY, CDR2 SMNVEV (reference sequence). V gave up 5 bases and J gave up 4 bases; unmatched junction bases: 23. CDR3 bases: TGTGCCAGCAGTCCCTCCCAAGCAGCTCTCGCGGGAGATATTTACGAGCAGTACTTC. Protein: CASSPSQAALAGDIYEQYF.

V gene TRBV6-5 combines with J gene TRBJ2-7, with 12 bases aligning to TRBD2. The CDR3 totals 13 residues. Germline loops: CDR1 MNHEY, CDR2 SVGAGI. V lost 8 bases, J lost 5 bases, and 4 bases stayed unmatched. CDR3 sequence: CASGLAGSHEQYF. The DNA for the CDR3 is TGTGCCAGCGGACTAGCGGGGTCCCACGAGCAGTACTTC.

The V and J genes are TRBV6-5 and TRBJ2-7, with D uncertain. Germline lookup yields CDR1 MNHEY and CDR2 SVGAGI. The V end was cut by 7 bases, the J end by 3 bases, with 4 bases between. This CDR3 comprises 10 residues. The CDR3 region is CASNNYEQYF. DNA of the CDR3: TGTGCCAGCAACAACTACGAGCAGTACTTC.

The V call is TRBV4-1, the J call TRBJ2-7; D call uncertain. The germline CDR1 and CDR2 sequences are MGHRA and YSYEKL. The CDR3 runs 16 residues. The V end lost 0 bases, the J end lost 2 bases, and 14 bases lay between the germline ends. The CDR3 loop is CASSQDWLDQTYEQYF. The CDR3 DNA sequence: TGCGCCAGCAGCCAAGACTGGCTAGACCAGACCTACGAGCAGTACTTC.

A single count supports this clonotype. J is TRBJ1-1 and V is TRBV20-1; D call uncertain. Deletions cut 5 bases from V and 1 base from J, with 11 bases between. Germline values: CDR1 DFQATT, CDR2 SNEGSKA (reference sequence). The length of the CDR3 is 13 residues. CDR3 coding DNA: TGCAGTGCTCCTACAGAGAGGAACACTGAAGCTTTCTTT. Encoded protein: CSAPTERNTEAFF.

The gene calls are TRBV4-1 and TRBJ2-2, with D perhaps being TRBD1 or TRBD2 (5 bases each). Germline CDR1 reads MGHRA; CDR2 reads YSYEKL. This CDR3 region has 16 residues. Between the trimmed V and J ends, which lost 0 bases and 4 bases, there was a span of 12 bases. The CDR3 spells CASSQDPAGSTGELFF. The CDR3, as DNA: TGCGCCAGCAGCCAAGATCCGGCAGGGAGCACCGGGGAGCTGTTTTTT.

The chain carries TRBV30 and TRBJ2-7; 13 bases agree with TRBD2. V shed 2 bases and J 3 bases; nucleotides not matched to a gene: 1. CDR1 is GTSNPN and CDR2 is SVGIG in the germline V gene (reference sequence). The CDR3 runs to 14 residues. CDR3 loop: CAWSRTSGSYEQYF. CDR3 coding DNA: TGTGCCTGGAGTCGGACTAGCGGGAGCTACGAGCAGTACTTC.

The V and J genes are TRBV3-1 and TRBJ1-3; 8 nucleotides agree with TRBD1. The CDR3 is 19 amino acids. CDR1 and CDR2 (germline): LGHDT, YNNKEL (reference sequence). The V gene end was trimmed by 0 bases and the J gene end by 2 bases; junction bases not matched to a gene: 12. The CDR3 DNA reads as TGTGCCAGCAGCCAAGATACCAGGCGTGGACAGGGACCTGGAAACACCATATATTTT. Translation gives CASSQDTRRGQGPGNTIYF.

CDR3 in amino acids: CAWSEGRTYEQYF. CDR3 nucleotide sequence: TGTGCCTGGAGCGAGGGACGGACCTACGAGCAGTACTTC. The V call is TRBV30, the J call TRBJ2-7; D may be TRBD1 or TRBD2 (5 bases each). The CDR3 is made up of 13 amino acids. The V end lost 3 bases, the J end lost 2 bases, and 11 bases lay between the germline ends. Germline V CDR1 and CDR2: GTSNPN, SVGIG (reference sequence).

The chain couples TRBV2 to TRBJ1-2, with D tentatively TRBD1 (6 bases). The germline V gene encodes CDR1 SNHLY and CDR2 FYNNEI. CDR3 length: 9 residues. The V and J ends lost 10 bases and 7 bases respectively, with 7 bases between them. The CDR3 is CANRAGYTF. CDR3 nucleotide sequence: TGTGCCAACAGGGCTGGCTACACCTTC.

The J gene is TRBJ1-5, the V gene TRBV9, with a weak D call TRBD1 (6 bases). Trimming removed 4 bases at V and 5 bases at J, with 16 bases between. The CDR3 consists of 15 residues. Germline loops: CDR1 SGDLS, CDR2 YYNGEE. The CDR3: CASSPGGGGYQPQHF. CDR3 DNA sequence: TGTGCCAGCAGCCCCGGTGGAGGGGGTTATCAGCCCCAGCATTTT. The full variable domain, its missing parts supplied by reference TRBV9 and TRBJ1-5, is DSGVTQTPKHLITATGQRVTLRCSPRSGDLSVYWYQQSLDQGLQFLIQYYNGEERAKGNILERFSAQQFPDLHSELNLSSLELGDSALYFCASSPGGGGYQPQHFGDGTRLSIL.

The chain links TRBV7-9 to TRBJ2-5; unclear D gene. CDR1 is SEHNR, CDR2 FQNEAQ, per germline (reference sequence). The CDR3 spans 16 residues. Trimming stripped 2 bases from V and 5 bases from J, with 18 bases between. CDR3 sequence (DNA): TGTGCCAGCAGCTTACCAGAGACCCCCGGTTGGGAGACCCAGTACTTC. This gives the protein CASSLPETPGWETQYF.

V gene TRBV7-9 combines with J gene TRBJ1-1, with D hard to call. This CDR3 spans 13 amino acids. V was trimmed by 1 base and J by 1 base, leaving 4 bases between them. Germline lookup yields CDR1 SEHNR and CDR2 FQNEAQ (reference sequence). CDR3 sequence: CASSLGQNTEAFF. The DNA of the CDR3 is TGTGCCAGCAGCTTAGGACAGAACACTGAAGCTTTCTTT.

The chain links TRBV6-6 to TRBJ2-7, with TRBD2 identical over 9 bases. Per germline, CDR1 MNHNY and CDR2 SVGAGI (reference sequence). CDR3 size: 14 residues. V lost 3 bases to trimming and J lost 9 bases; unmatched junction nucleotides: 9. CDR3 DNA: TGTGCCAGCAGTTATTCCAGGACTAGCGTGAGGCAGTACTTC. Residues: CASSYSRTSVRQYF.

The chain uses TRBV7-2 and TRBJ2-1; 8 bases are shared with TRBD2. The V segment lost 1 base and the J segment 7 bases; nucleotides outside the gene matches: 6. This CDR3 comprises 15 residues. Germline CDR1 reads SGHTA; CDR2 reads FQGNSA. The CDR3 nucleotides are TGTGCCAGCAGCTTAGGATTTAGCGGGAAGAATGAGCAGTTCTTC. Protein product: CASSLGFSGKNEQFF. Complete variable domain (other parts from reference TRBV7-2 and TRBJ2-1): GAGVSQSPSNKVTEKGKDVELRCDPISGHTALYWYRQSLGQGLEFLIYFQGNSAPDKSGLPSDRFSAERTGGSVSTLTIQRTQQEDSAVYLCASSLGFSGKNEQFFGPGTRLTVL.

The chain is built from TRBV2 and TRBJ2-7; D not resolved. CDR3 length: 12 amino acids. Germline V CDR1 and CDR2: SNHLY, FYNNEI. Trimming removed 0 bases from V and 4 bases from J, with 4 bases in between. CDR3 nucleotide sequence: TGTGCCAGCAGTGAAGCCAGGTACGAGCAGTACTTC. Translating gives CASSEARYEQYF.

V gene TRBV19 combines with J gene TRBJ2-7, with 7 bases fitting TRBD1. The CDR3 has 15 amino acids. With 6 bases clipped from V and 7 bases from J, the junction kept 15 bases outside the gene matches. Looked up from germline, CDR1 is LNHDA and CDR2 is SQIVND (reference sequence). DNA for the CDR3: TGTGCCAGTAGCCCGGGGACAGCCATCCTAAGGGAGCAGTACTTC. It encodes CASSPGTAILREQYF.

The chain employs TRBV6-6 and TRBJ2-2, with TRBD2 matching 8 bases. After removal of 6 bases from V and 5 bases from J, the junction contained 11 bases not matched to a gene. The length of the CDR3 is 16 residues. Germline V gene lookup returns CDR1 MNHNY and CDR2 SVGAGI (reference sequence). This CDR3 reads CASREAGTRETGELFF. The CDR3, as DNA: TGTGCCAGCAGGGAGGCCGGGACTAGGGAGACCGGGGAGCTGTTTTTT.

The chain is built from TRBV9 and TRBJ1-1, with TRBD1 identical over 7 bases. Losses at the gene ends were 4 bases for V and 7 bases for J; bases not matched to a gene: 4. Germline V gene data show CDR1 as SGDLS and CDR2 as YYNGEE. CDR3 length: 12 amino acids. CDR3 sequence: CASSQGGVEAFF. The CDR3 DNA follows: TGTGCCAGCAGCCAGGGGGGGGTTGAAGCTTTCTTT.

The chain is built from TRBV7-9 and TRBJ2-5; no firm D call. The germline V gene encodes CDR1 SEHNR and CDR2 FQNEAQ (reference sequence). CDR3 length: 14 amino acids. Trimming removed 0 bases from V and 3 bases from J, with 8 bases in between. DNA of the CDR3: TGTGCCAGCAGCTTAGCTCCTAGGGAAGAGACCCAGTACTTC. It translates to CASSLAPREETQYF.

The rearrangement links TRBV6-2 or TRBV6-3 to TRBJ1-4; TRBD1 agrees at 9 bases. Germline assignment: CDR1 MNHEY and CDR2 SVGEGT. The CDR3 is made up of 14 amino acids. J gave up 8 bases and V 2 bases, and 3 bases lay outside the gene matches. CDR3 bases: TGTGCCAGCAGTTACCGGACAGGGGACGAAAAACTGTTTTTT. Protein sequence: CASSYRTGDEKLFF.